A single sample is the source of the 10 T cell receptor beta chains below, sequenced in a study of T cell clones after liver transplantation. TCRdb's copy holds only in-frame clones and misses some; the assay was immunoSEQ multiplex PCR. The sample gives some 59,000 clones, about two thirds of which show up once; about 15% is in the top ten. The material was CD4+ T cells from blood, obtained before liver transplant. These receptors were collected from a human donor who received a liver transplant.

This chain links TRBV5-1 with TRBJ1-4; 9 bases agree with TRBD1. CDR3 length: 16 residues. The germline CDR1 and CDR2 sequences are SGHRS and YFSETQ. The V and J ends lost 5 bases and 7 bases, in that order; junction bases with no gene match: 12. The CDR3 region is CASSSVTGGAGEKLFF. In nucleotides, the CDR3 is TGCGCCAGCAGTTCAGTAACAGGGGGCGCAGGTGAAAAACTGTTTTTT. Looking up the rest from reference TRBV5-1 and TRBJ1-4 gives the full variable domain: KAGVTQTPRYLIKTRGQQVTLSCSPISGHRSVSWYQQTPGQGLQFLFEYFSETQRNKGNFPGRFSGRQFSNSRSEMNVSTLELGDSALYLCASSSVTGGAGEKLFFGSGTQLSVL.

This clone was observed a few times. This sample also contains other DNA sequences that code for the same CDR3. V is TRBV6-5 and J is TRBJ1-5; D gene unclear. Trimming removed 6 bases from V and 1 base from J, with 13 bases in between. CDR3 length: 15 amino acids. In germline, CDR1 is MNHEY, CDR2 SVGAGI. The chain's CDR3 is CASRPPGSSNQPQHF. The CDR3 bases are TGTGCCAGCAGGCCCCCAGGTTCCAGCAATCAGCCCCAGCATTTT.

This chain uses TRBV28 with TRBJ1-2, with 7 bases identical to TRBD1. The CDR3 extends over 15 amino acids. V shed 6 bases and J 4 bases; nucleotides not matched to a gene: 11. Germline V lookup: CDR1 MDHEN, CDR2 SYDVKM. CDR3: CASSLLTGVVYGYTF. CDR3 coding DNA: TGTGCCAGCAGCCTTCTTACAGGGGTGGTCTATGGCTACACCTTC.

The chain is built from TRBV29-1 and TRBJ2-1, with D possibly matching TRBD1 (6 bases). The germline V gene encodes CDR1 SQVTM and CDR2 ANQGSEA. The CDR3 loop spans 14 amino acids. V was pared by 2 bases and J by 4 bases, with 12 bases between. The DNA of the CDR3 is TGCAGCGTTGAACCACAGGGTGGATACAATGAGCAGTTCTTC. This translates into CSVEPQGGYNEQFF.

The J gene is TRBJ1-2, the V gene TRBV11-2; D unresolved. V lost 0 bases and J lost 7, with 12 bases in between. The CDR3 totals 14 residues. Germline CDR1 and CDR2: SGHAT and FQNNGV. CDR3 in amino acids: CASSLDRGSGGYTF. Here the CDR3 DNA reads TGTGCCAGCAGCTTAGATCGAGGGTCCGGTGGCTACACCTTC.

This chain links TRBV5-6 with TRBJ2-7; the D gene is possibly TRBD1 (5 bases). Germline V gene data show CDR1 as SGHDT and CDR2 as YYEEEE. V gave up 4 bases and J gave up 4 bases, with 9 bases separating them. CDR3 length equals 12 residues. The CDR3 nucleotides are TGTGCCAGCAGCGTCCAGGGTTACGAGCAGTACTTC. This encodes CASSVQGYEQYF.

The chain is built from TRBV19 and TRBJ2-2; 11 bases match TRBD1. The CDR3 contains 16 residues. With 3 bases clipped from V and 6 bases from J, the junction kept 6 bases outside the gene matches. The germline V gene encodes CDR1 LNHDA and CDR2 SQIVND (reference sequence). CDR3 DNA sequence: TGTGCCAGTAGTATCGGACAGGGGGCCGGGGCCGGGGAGCTGTTTTTT. This gives the protein CASSIGQGAGAGELFF.

The rearrangement joins TRBV28 to TRBJ1-4; 7 bases line up with TRBD1. This CDR3 has 13 residues. J was trimmed by 3 bases and V by 10 bases; bases with no gene match: 5. CDR1 is MDHEN, CDR2 SYDVKM, per germline. DNA of the CDR3: TGTGCCACCCAGGGGACAGCTAATGAAAAACTGTTTTTT. Translation: CATQGTANEKLFF.

In this sample, this clone turned up once. The chain uses TRBV28 and TRBJ1-4; possibly TRBD1 for D (6 bases). CDR3 size: 16 residues. V was trimmed by 7 bases and J by 4 bases, leaving 19 bases between them. In germline, CDR1 is MDHEN, CDR2 SYDVKM. The DNA of the CDR3 is TGTGCCAGCACCGAGAGACAGGCTATTAGTAATGAAAAACTGTTTTTT. The encoded protein is CASTERQAISNEKLFF.

The chain has TRBV27 and TRBJ2-7, with TRBD1 matching 7 bases. CDR3 length equals 17 residues. Germline CDR1 MNHEY, CDR2 SMNVEV (reference sequence). Trimming took 0 bases from V and 2 from J; bases not matched to a gene: 10. CDR3 DNA sequence: TGTGCCAGCAGTTTATCGAATACAGGGGCTACTACCTACGAGCAGTACTTC. Translating it yields CASSLSNTGATTYEQYF.